In this sample, the clone carrying this TCR beta chain turned up a few times. The antigen remains undetermined. Not enrolled were patients with uncontrolled infection, other autoimmune disease, pregnancy or lactation. Fresh peripheral blood, about 9.6 ml, yielded the PBMCs. This entry is derived from a study of T cells in Graves' hyperthyroidism and ophthalmopathy. V lost 5 bases, J lost 6 bases, and 4 bases stayed unmatched. In germline, CDR1 is SGHVS, CDR2 FQNEAQ. The CDR3 covers 14 residues. Amplification of TCR beta CDR3 regions used RNA as the template. The study used the HTBI primer set for a first-round RT-PCR of the TCR CDR3. Each CDR3 protein is one row after TCRdb ran MiXCR on the multiplex PCR reads. The sample has over 450,000 distinct CDR3 sequences, roughly 18% seen once; the top ten hold approximately 18%. Study-level findings and limits: In validation, the model predicted ophthalmopathy. These predictions came a median approximately six months before onset.

Sequencing used blood. The receptor's source is a woman aged 18-29 years with Graves' ophthalmopathy. The chain carries TRBV7-8 and TRBJ1-4, with 9 bases aligning to TRBD1. The CDR3 coding sequence is TGTGCCAGCAGCCCCGGGACAGGGTATGAAAAACTGTTTTTT. Translating it yields CASSPGTGYEKLFF.